These 12 T cell receptor beta chains were sequenced from one sample in a study of shared clonotypes between healthy human individuals. TCRdb keeps only in-frame clones here, not all; method: immunoSEQ multiplex PCR. The table shows 2 million to 2.5 million clones, with 80% to 95% occurring only once. Sequenced: naive CD4+ T cells from PBMCs. Subset given: CD45RA+ positively selected. The receptor set was obtained from a man aged 18 to 29 in good health. Some clones in this sample may be carry-over from other donors' samples.

The V and J genes are TRBV18 and TRBJ2-5; D gene uncertain. V was shortened by 4 bases and J by 1 base, with 13 bases between the two germline ends. This CDR3 has 15 residues. In germline, CDR1 is KGHSH, CDR2 LQKENI. The CDR3 sequence is CASSRTANSQETQYF. The DNA of the CDR3 is TGTGCCAGCTCACGTACAGCCAACAGCCAAGAGACCCAGTACTTC.

Worth noting for this clone: The sample holds other DNA sequences that translate to the same CDR3. This chain connects TRBV9 to TRBJ1-4, with TRBD1 as a possible D gene (6 bases). CDR1 is SGDLS, CDR2 YYNGEE, per germline. The CDR3 totals 13 residues. Trimming cost V 0 bases and J 8 bases, with 8 bases left between them. The chain's CDR3 is CASSVGTAEKLFF. DNA for the CDR3: TGTGCCAGCAGCGTAGGGACAGCGGAAAAACTGTTTTTT. The variable domain in full, completed from reference TRBV9 and TRBJ1-4, reads DSGVTQTPKHLITATGQRVTLRCSPRSGDLSVYWYQQSLDQGLQFLIQYYNGEERAKGNILERFSAQQFPDLHSELNLSSLELGDSALYFCASSVGTAEKLFFGSGTQLSVL.

V usage is TRBV6-1 and J usage is TRBJ1-3; TRBD1 is a possible D gene (5 bases). This CDR3 has 16 amino acids. V lost 2 bases, J lost 3 bases, and 14 bases lay in between. Germline V gene data show CDR1 as MNHNS and CDR2 as SASEGT. In DNA form, the CDR3 reads TGTGCCAGCAGTGAATCGATAGGGGCGGTTGGAAACACCATATATTTT. It encodes CASSESIGAVGNTIYF.

The chain combines TRBV7-3 with TRBJ2-7; a weak D match, TRBD2 (6 bases). Germline V gene data show CDR1 as SGHTA and CDR2 as FQGTGA. The V gene lost 5 bases and the J gene lost 4 bases, with 12 bases spanning the gap. This CDR3 is 13 amino acids long. The CDR3 DNA follows: TGTGCCAGCAGCCAACCCGGAGGGTACGAGCAGTACTTC. The encoded protein is CASSQPGGYEQYF.

V is TRBV5-1 and J is TRBJ2-7, with 11 bases that match TRBD2. This CDR3 spans 18 amino acids. V gave up 4 bases and J gave up 5 bases; unmatched junction bases: 17. Germline V lookup: CDR1 SGHRS, CDR2 YFSETQ. CDR3 in DNA: TGCGCCAGCAGCGCCCGTCGGACTAGCGGGTTCGATGTCGACGAGCAGTACTTC. Translating it yields CASSARRTSGFDVDEQYF.

The chain has TRBV5-8 and TRBJ1-3, with D perhaps matching TRBD1 (5 bases). CDR3 size: 16 residues. Trimming removed 0 bases at V and 2 bases at J, with 12 bases between. CDR1 SGHTS and CDR2 YDEGEE come from the germline V gene. The CDR3 coding sequence is TGTGCCAGCAGCTTGGCCTACGGGGCGCCTGGAAACACCATATATTTT. Amino acid sequence: CASSLAYGAPGNTIYF.

The chain uses TRBV30 and TRBJ2-2; perhaps D is TRBD1 or TRBD2 (7 bases each). The CDR3 has 14 amino acids. Germline V gene data show CDR1 as GTSNPN and CDR2 as SVGIG (reference sequence). Deletions cut 2 bases from V and 5 bases from J, with 12 bases between. The CDR3, as DNA: TGTGCCTGGAGTCAGGGGGGGCGGACCGGGGAGCTGTTTTTT. The encoded protein is CAWSQGGRTGELFF.

The chain joins TRBV10-1 to TRBJ2-1, with TRBD2 matching over 11 bases. V was clipped by 6 bases and J by 0 bases; unmatched bases: 4. Germline loops: CDR1 WNHNN, CDR2 SYGVQD (reference sequence). This CDR3 comprises 16 residues. Written as DNA, the CDR3 is TGCGCCAGCAGGGGACTAGCGGAAAGCTCCTACAATGAGCAGTTCTTC. Amino acids: CASRGLAESSYNEQFF.

The rearrangement links TRBV4-1 to TRBJ1-5; perhaps TRBD1 as D (5 bases). The V end lost 2 bases, the J end lost 2 bases, and 13 bases lay between the germline ends. The CDR3 has 16 residues. The germline CDR1 and CDR2 sequences are MGHRA and YSYEKL. In nucleotides, the CDR3 is TGCGCCAGCAGCCAAACAGTAGGGACGCGCAATCAGCCCCAGCATTTT. Amino acids: CASSQTVGTRNQPQHF.

The chain links TRBV9 to TRBJ2-5; D might be TRBD1 (6 bases). This CDR3 is built from 15 residues. Germline values: CDR1 SGDLS, CDR2 YYNGEE. Trimming pared 1 base from V and 1 base from J, leaving 11 bases between. The CDR3 sequence: CASSVQGTSQETQYF. The CDR3 nucleotides read TGTGCCAGCAGCGTACAGGGGACCTCCCAAGAGACCCAGTACTTC.

Comment on this clone: Other DNA sequences within the sample encode an identical CDR3. The V and J genes are TRBV9 and TRBJ2-5, with D unclear. The germline V gene has CDR1 SGDLS and CDR2 YYNGEE. Trimming shortened V by 0 bases and J by 5 bases, and 8 bases separated the two germline ends. The CDR3 extends over 13 amino acids. The DNA for the CDR3 is TGTGCCAGCAGCGTAGAGGGTTTGGAGACCCAGTACTTC. Amino acid sequence: CASSVEGLETQYF.

Note on this clone: The junction shows a germline mismatch at one end, possibly a read error. The V gene is TRBV30, the J gene TRBJ2-3; 11 bases match TRBD1. The CDR3 length is 15 residues. Germline assignment: CDR1 GTSNPN and CDR2 SVGIG (reference sequence). CDR3 in DNA: TGTGCCTGGAGAGGGTGGACAGGGGGCACGGATACGCAGTATTTT. Encoded protein: CAWRGWTGGTDTQYF. Looking up the rest from reference TRBV30 and TRBJ2-3 gives the full variable domain: SQTIHQWPATLVQPVGSPLSLECTVEGTSNPNLYWYRQAAGRGLQLLFYSVGIGQISSEVPQNLSASRPQDRQFILSSKKLLLSDSGFYLCAWRGWTGGTDTQYFGPGTRLTVL.